This is a list of T cell receptor beta chains from one sample in a study of response to subunit inactivated influenza vaccine. TCRdb re-analysed the RT-PCR reads in MiXCR, keeping a single row per CDR3 protein. The sample lists roughly 760,000 distinct CDR3 sequences, 21% occurring once. Specimen: PBMCs from blood, collected 4 to 6 days after vaccination. The receptor set was obtained from a man over 45 who received an inactivated influenza vaccine. Each CDR3 is given with its conserved first and last residue. D genes are given only for firm matches. For some rows the clone size is stated as once, few or many, or as a class when expanded; others skip it.

V gene	D gene	J gene	clone size	CDR3 DNA	CDR3 protein
TRBV29-1	TRBD1	TRBJ1-4	few	TGCAGCGTCCGGACAGGGGGCTTCGCAACTAATGAAAAACTGTTTTTT	CSVRTGGFATNEKLFF
TRBV5-1	TRBD2	TRBJ2-5	.	TGCGCCAGCAGCTGGAGACTAGCGGGAGAGACCCAGTACTTC	CASSWRLAGETQYF
TRBV12-3/TRBV12-4	TRBD1	TRBJ2-5	few	TGTGCCAGCAGCCCTCCTGGGACAGGGAAAGAGACCCAGTACTTC	CASSPPGTGKETQYF
TRBV7-2	TRBD2	TRBJ2-3	few	TGTGCCAGCAGCTCTACTAGCGGGGCCAGCACAGATACGCAGTATTTT	CASSSTSGASTDTQYF
TRBV11-1	TRBD1	TRBJ2-7	.	TGTGCCAGCAGCTGGACAATATCTGACAGGGGGCTTCCCTACGAGCAGTACTTC	CASSWTISDRGLPYEQYF
TRBV20-1	.	TRBJ2-5	once	TGCAGTGCATCGGGGAATGTTGAGGAGACCCAGTACTTC	CSASGNVEETQYF
TRBV10-3	.	TRBJ2-1	few	TGTGCCATCAGTCTGGGAGTAAACAATGAGCAGTTCTTC	CAISLGVNNEQFF
TRBV5-1	TRBD1	TRBJ1-1	few	TGCGCCAGCAGCTTGGGCCAAGGGGGCTGGTTGAACACTGAAGCTTTCTTT	CASSLGQGGWLNTEAFF
TRBV5-8	.	TRBJ1-1	many	TGTGCCAGCAGCTTGTTAGGGAACACTGAAGCTTTCTTT	CASSLLGNTEAFF
TRBV12-3/TRBV12-4	TRBD2	TRBJ2-1	.	TGTGCCAGCAGTTTACTAGCGGGGTCGGAGCAGTTCTTC	CASSLLAGSEQFF
TRBV20-1	.	TRBJ2-5	few	TGCAGTGCTAGGGATACGGAGACCCAGTACTTC	CSARDTETQYF
TRBV5-1	.	TRBJ2-5	few	TGCGCCAGCAGCTTGCCGACTCCTAAGGAGACCCAGTACTTC	CASSLPTPKETQYF
TRBV5-1	.	TRBJ2-2	few	TGCGCCAGCAGCTTGGTTACCAGGGGCTACGCCGGGGAGCTGTTTTTT	CASSLVTRGYAGELFF
TRBV20-1	.	TRBJ2-2	.	TGCAGTGCTAGAGATTCAAACACCGGGGAGCTGTTTTTT	CSARDSNTGELFF
TRBV6-5	TRBD1	TRBJ1-2	.	TGTGCCAGCAGGTTAAGACAGGGGGCTGGCTACACCTTC	CASRLRQGAGYTF
TRBV4-2	.	TRBJ2-4	many	TGTGCCAGCAGCCAATCCCGGGGTGTTCTCAACATTCAGTACTTC	CASSQSRGVLNIQYF
TRBV12-3/TRBV12-4	TRBD2	TRBJ2-7	few	TGTGCCAGCAGTTTTTCTCCTAGCGGGACGTCCTACGAGCAGTACTTC	CASSFSPSGTSYEQYF
TRBV20-1	.	TRBJ2-1	many	TGCAGTGCTAGCGACTTAAGCTCCTACAATGAGCAGTTCTTC	CSASDLSSYNEQFF
TRBV27	TRBD2	TRBJ2-7	.	TGTGCCAGCAGTTTTCGGCGGGAGGGTTACGAGCAGTACTTC	CASSFRREGYEQYF
TRBV7-2	.	TRBJ2-7	.	TGTGCCAGCAGCTTTAGGACGGGCGCCTCCTACGAGCAGTACTTC	CASSFRTGASYEQYF
TRBV7-2	TRBD2	TRBJ2-1	.	TGTGCCAGCAGCTTAGCGGCTAGCGGGGCCGGAGGGTTCTTC	CASSLAASGAGGFF
TRBV3-1	.	TRBJ2-1	.	TGTGCCAGCAGCCCAGACTTCGCGACGGGGCAGTTCTTC	CASSPDFATGQFF
TRBV5-1	.	TRBJ2-5	.	TGCGCCAGCAAAACCTGGGACGGGCAAGAGACCCAGTACTTC	CASKTWDGQETQYF
TRBV12-3/TRBV12-4	.	TRBJ1-2	.	TGTGCCAGCAGTTTATTAACGGGGGGCGATGGCTACACCTTC	CASSLLTGGDGYTF
TRBV10-1	TRBD1	TRBJ2-7	.	TGCGCCAGCAGTGGACCCATTTGGGGGACAGAATCCTACGAGCAGTACTTC	CASSGPIWGTESYEQYF
TRBV5-1	.	TRBJ1-2	.	TGCGCCAGCAGCTCGGACAGCTTGGAAGGCTACACCTTC	CASSSDSLEGYTF
TRBV12-3/TRBV12-4	.	TRBJ1-5	few	TGTGCCAGCAGTTTGAGCAGGGGCACACCCCAGCATTTT	CASSLSRGTPQHF
TRBV7-8	TRBD2	TRBJ2-7	few	TGTGCCAGCAGCTCCCGGACTAGCATCAACTACGAGCAGTACTTC	CASSSRTSINYEQYF
TRBV7-8	TRBD1	TRBJ2-7	few	TGTGCCAGCAGCTTAAGAGGACCGAGACAGGGAGCTTACGAGCAGTACTTC	CASSLRGPRQGAYEQYF
TRBV6-1	.	TRBJ2-1	few	TGTGCCAGCAGCCGAGGGCGGAGCAACAATGAGCAGTTCTTC	CASSRGRSNNEQFF
TRBV4-2	.	TRBJ1-6	many	TGTGCCAGCAGCCAAACAGGATCGGACTCACCCCTCCACTTT	CASSQTGSDSPLHF
TRBV4-3	.	TRBJ2-7	few	TGCGCCAGCAGCCAAGATCTCCTAGCTGGGCAGTACTTC	CASSQDLLAGQYF
TRBV12-3/TRBV12-4	.	TRBJ2-7	.	TGTGCCAGCAGTTTGAACAGGAGGGGCGAGCAGTACTTC	CASSLNRRGEQYF
TRBV5-1	.	TRBJ2-1	few	TGCGCCAGCAGCTCGACGTTAGAGAGGGGCAATGAGCAGTTCTTC	CASSSTLERGNEQFF
TRBV5-5	TRBD1	TRBJ1-1	.	TGTGCCAGCAGCTTGGTGCCGCAGGGGGCGGACACTGAAGCTTTCTTT	CASSLVPQGADTEAFF
TRBV4-2	.	TRBJ2-5	.	TGTGCCAGCAGCCAAGATGCGGCAGGAAGGCAAGAGACCCAGTACTTC	CASSQDAAGRQETQYF
TRBV10-3	.	TRBJ1-2	.	TGTGCCATCCAAGACCCGACAGGAAACTATGGCTACACCTTC	CAIQDPTGNYGYTF
TRBV27	.	TRBJ2-7	few	TGTGCCAGCAGTTTAAAGGGACGGATGTACGAGCAGTACTTC	CASSLKGRMYEQYF
TRBV6-1	.	TRBJ2-7	few	TGTGCCAGCAGACAGGGTCCCCCTTACGAGCAGTACTTC	CASRQGPPYEQYF
TRBV3-1	TRBD2	TRBJ2-2	few	TGTGCCAGCAGCCAAGATCCACTAGCGGGAGGCCGCGGGGAGCTGTTTTTT	CASSQDPLAGGRGELFF
TRBV4-3	.	TRBJ1-1	few	TGCGCCAGCAGCCAAGACGGGGGGGCAGGTGAAGCTTTCTTT	CASSQDGGAGEAFF
TRBV7-7	TRBD1	TRBJ2-2	few	TGTGCCAGCAGCCCACGGACAGGGACCTCCGGGGAGCTGTTTTTT	CASSPRTGTSGELFF
TRBV6-1	.	TRBJ1-1	.	TGTGCCAGCAGACTAAACGAGGGGATGAACACTGAAGCTTTCTTT	CASRLNEGMNTEAFF
TRBV20-1	.	TRBJ1-4	.	TGCAGTGCTAGAGAATTAGGGACGGGGACTAATGAAAAACTGTTTTTT	CSARELGTGTNEKLFF
TRBV6-1	.	TRBJ2-6	.	TGTGCCAGCTCCCCGCGGTTCGGGGCCAACGTCCTGACTTTC	CASSPRFGANVLTF